The 4 T cell receptor beta chains presented below share a single source sample, sequenced in a study of blood T cell repertoires in COVID-19. Clones were read by immunoSEQ multiplex PCR, and TCRdb kept only the in-frame ones, dropping some. The sample records 200,000 to 250,000 clones, about 88% being singletons. The source material was peripheral blood. The receptors were sampled from a woman in her 50s with COVID-19, enrolled during active disease.

This chain joins TRBV19 and TRBJ1-6; the match to TRBD1 covers 9 bases. The junction had 10 bases not matched to a gene; V was cut back by 6 bases and J by 1 base. Germline V CDR1 and CDR2: LNHDA, SQIVND (reference sequence). CDR3 size: 18 residues. Here the CDR3 DNA reads TGTGCCAGTAGGCCCGGGACAGGGCAAGGATCCTATAATTCACCCCTCCACTTT. This gives the protein CASRPGTGQGSYNSPLHF. Full variable domain (remainder filled in from reference TRBV19 and TRBJ1-6): DGGITQSPKYLFRKEGQNVTLSCEQNLNHDAMYWYRQDPGQGLRLIYYSQIVNDFQKGDIAEGYSVSREKKESFPLTVTSAQKNPTAFYLCASRPGTGQGSYNSPLHFGNGTRLTVT.

The chain links TRBV18 to TRBJ1-3; 9 bases line up with TRBD1. The CDR3 length is 16 residues. J gave up 3 bases and V 1 base, and 4 bases lay outside the gene matches. Germline V CDR1 and CDR2: KGHSH, LQKENI. DNA of the CDR3: TGTGCCAGCTCACCACGTGACAGGGGGTATGGAAACACCATATATTTT. It is translated as CASSPRDRGYGNTIYF.

J is TRBJ2-7 and V is TRBV5-4, with TRBD1 matching 9 bases. J was trimmed by 5 bases and V by 5 bases; bases with no gene match: 11. This CDR3 is built from 15 residues. CDR1 and CDR2 (germline): SGHNT, YYREEE (reference sequence). The CDR3 DNA sequence: TGTGCCAGCAGTAAAACAGGGGGCAAATTCCACGAGCAGTACTTC. This sequence encodes CASSKTGGKFHEQYF.

The chain couples TRBV28 to TRBJ2-7, with 8 bases fitting TRBD2. The CDR3 has 16 amino acids. After removal of 6 bases from V and 0 bases from J, the junction contained 10 bases not matched to a gene. Germline CDR1 and CDR2: MDHEN and SYDVKM. The chain's CDR3 is CASSPAGAGSSYEQYV. In DNA form, the CDR3 reads TGTGCCAGCAGCCCAGCGGGGGCCGGAAGCTCCTACGAGCAGTACGTC.